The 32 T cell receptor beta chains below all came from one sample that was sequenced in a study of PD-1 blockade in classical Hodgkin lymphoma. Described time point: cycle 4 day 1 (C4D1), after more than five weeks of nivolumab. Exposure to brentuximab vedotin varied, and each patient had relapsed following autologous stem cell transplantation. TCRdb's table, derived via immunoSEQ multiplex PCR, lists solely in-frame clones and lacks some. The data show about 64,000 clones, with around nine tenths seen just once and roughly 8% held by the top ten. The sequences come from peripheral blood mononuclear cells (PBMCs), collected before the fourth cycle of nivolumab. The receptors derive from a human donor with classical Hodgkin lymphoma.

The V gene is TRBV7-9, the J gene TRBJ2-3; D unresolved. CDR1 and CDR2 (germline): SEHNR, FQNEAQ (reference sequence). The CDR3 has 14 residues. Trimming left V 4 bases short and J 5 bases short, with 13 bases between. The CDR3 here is CASSSPQWQDTQYF. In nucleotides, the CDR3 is TGTGCCAGCAGCTCGCCACAGTGGCAAGATACGCAGTATTTT.

CDR3 in DNA: TGCGCCAGCAGCCAAGATCCACAGGGAATCACAGATACGCAGTATTTT. It codes for CASSQDPQGITDTQYF. V is TRBV4-1 and J is TRBJ2-3; a weak D match, TRBD1 (6 bases). The germline CDR1 and CDR2 sequences are MGHRA and YSYEKL. The CDR3 covers 16 residues. V lost 0 bases and J 2 bases, leaving 12 bases between the germline ends.

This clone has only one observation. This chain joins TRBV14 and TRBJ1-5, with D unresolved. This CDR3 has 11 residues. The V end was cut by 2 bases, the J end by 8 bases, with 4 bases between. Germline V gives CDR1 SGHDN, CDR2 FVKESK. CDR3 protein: CASSQYKPQHF. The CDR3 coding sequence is TGTGCCAGCAGCCAATATAAGCCCCAGCATTTT.

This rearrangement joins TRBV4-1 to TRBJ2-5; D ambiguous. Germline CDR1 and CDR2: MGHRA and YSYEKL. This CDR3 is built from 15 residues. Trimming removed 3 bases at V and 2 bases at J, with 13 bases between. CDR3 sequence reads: CASSQSPGPQETQYF. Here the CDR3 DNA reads TGCGCCAGCAGCCAGAGCCCTGGCCCACAAGAGACCCAGTACTTC.

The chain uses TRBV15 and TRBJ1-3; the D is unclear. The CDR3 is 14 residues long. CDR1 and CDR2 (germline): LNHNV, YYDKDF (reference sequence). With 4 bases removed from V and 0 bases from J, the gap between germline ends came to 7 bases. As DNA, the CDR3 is TGTGCCACCAGCACCCGGAACTCTGGAAACACCATATATTTT. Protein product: CATSTRNSGNTIYF. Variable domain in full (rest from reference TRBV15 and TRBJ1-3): DAMVIQNPRYQVTQFGKPVTLSCSQTLNHNVMYWYQQKSSQAPKLLFHYYDKDFNNEADTPDNFQSRRPNTSFCFLDIRSPGLGDTAMYLCATSTRNSGNTIYFGEGSWLTVV.

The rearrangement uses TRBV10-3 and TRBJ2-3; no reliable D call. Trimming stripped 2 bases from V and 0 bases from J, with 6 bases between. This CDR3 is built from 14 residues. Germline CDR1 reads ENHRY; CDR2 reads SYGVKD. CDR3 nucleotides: TGTGCCATCAGTGAGGTAGACAGCACAGATACGCAGTATTTT. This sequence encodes CAISEVDSTDTQYF.

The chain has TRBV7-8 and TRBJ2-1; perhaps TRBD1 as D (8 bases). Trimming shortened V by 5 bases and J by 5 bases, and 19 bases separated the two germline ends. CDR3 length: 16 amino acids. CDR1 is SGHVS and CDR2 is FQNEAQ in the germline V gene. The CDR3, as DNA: TGTGCCAGCAGCGTCTATACAGGGGGGACTAACAATGAGCAGTTCTTC. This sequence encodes CASSVYTGGTNNEQFF.

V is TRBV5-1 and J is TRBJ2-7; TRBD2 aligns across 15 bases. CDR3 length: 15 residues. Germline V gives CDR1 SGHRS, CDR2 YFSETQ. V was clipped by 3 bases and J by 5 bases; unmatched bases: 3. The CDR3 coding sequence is TGCGCCAGCAGCTCGGGACTAGCGGGGGGCCACGAGCAGTACTTC. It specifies CASSSGLAGGHEQYF. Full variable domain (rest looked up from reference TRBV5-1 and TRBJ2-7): KAGVTQTPRYLIKTRGQQVTLSCSPISGHRSVSWYQQTPGQGLQFLFEYFSETQRNKGNFPGRFSGRQFSNSRSEMNVSTLELGDSALYLCASSSGLAGGHEQYFGPGTRLTVT.

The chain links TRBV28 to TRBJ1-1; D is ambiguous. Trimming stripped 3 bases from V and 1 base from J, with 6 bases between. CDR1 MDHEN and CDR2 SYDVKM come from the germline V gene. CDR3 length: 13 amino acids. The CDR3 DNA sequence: TGTGCCAGCAGTTTGGGGAGGAACACTGAAGCTTTCTTT. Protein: CASSLGRNTEAFF.

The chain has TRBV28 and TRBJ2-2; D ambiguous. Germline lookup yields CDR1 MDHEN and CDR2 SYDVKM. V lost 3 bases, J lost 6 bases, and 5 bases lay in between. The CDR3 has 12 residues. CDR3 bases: TGTGCCAGCAGTTTTCGTTCCGGGGAGCTGTTTTTT. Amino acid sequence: CASSFRSGELFF.

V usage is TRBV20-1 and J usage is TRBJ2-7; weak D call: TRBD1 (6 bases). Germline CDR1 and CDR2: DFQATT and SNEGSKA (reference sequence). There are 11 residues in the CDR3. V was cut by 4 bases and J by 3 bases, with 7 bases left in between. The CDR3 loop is CSANRDYEQYF. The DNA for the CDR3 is TGCAGTGCTAACAGGGACTACGAGCAGTACTTC.

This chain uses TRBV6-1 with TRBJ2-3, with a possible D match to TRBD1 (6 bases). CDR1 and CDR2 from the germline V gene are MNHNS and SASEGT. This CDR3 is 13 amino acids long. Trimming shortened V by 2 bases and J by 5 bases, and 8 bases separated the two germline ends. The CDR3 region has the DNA TGTGCCAGCAGTGAACAGACAGGAGATACGCAGTATTTT. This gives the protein CASSEQTGDTQYF.

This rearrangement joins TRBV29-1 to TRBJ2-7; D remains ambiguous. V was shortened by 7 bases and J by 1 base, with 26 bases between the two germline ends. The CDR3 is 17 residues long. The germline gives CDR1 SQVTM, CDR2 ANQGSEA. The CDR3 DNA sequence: TGCAGCGGGAGCTCATCTCCCGGCCCACCTCGATCCTACGAGCAGTACTTC. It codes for CSGSSSPGPPRSYEQYF.

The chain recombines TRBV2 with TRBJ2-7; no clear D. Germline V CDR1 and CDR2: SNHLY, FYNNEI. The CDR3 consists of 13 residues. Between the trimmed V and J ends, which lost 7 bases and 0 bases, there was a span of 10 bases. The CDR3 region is CASNLAPSYEQYF. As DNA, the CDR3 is TGTGCCAGCAATCTTGCGCCCTCCTACGAGCAGTACTTC.

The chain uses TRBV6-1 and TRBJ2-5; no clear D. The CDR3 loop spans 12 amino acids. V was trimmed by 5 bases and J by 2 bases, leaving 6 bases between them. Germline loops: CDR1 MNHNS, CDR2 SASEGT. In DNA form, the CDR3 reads TGTGCCAGCAGTTCCAGACAAGAGACCCAGTACTTC. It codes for CASSSRQETQYF.

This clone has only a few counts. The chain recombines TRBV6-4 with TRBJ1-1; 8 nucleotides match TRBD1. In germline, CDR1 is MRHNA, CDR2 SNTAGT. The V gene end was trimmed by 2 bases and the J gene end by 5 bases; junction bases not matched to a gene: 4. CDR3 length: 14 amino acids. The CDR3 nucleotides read TGTGCCAGCAGTGACACTGACAGGGGTACTGAAGCTTTCTTT. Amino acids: CASSDTDRGTEAFF.

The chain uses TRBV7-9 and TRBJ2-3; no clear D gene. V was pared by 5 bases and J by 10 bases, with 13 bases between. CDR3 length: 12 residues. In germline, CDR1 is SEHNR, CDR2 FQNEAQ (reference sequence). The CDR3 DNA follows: TGTGCCAGCAGCCCAACCCTAGAGGCGCAGTATTTT. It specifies CASSPTLEAQYF.

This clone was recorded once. As DNA, the CDR3 is TGTGCCAGCAGCTCTAGGGGGAAAAACAAAGAGACCCAGTACTTC. It encodes CASSSRGKNKETQYF. The chain carries TRBV5-5 and TRBJ2-5; weak D call: TRBD1 (6 bases). The V end was cut by 3 bases, the J end by 3 bases, with 15 bases between. Per the germline V gene, CDR1 is SGHKS and CDR2 is YYEKEE (reference sequence). This CDR3 comprises 15 residues.

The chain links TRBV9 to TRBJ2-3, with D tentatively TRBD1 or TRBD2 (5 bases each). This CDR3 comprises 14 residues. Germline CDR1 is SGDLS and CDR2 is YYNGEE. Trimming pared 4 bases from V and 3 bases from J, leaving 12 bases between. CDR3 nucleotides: TGTGCCAGCAGCCCCCGAGGGGAGACAGATACGCAGTATTTT. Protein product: CASSPRGETDTQYF.

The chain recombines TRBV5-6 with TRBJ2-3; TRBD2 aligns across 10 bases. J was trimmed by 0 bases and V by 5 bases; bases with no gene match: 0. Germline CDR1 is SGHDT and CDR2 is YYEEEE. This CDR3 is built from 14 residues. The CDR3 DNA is TGTGCCAGCAGACTAGCGGGAAGCACAGATACGCAGTATTTT. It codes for CASRLAGSTDTQYF.

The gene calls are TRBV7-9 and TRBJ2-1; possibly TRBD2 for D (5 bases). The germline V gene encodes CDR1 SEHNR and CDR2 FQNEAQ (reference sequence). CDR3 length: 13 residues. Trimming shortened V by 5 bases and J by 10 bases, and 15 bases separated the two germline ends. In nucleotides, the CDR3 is TGTGCCAGCAGCCCTACTAGTCTTCGGGAGCAGTTCTTC. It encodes CASSPTSLREQFF. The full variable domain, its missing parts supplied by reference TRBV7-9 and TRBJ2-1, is DTGVSQNPRHKITKRGQNVTFRCDPISEHNRLYWYRQTLGQGPEFLTYFQNEAQLEKSRLLSDRFSAERPKGSFSTLEIQRTEQGDSAMYLCASSPTSLREQFFGPGTRLTVL.

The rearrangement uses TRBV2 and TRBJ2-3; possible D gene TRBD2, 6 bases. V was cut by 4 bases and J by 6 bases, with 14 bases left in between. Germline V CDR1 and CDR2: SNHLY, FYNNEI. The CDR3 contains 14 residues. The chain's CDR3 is CASSVEGPTDTQYF. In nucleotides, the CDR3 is TGTGCCAGCAGTGTGGAGGGGCCCACGGATACGCAGTATTTT.

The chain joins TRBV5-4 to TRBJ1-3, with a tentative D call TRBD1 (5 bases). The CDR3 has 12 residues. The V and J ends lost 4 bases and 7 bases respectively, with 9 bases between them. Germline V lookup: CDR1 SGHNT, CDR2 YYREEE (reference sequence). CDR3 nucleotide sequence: TGTGCCAGCAGCGGGGGGACGAACACCATATATTTT. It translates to CASSGGTNTIYF.

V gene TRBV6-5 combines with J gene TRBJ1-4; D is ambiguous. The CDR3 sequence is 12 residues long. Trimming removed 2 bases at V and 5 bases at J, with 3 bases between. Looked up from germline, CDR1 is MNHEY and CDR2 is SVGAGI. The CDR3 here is CASSYGNEKLFF. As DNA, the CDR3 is TGTGCCAGCAGTTACGGCAATGAAAAACTGTTTTTT.

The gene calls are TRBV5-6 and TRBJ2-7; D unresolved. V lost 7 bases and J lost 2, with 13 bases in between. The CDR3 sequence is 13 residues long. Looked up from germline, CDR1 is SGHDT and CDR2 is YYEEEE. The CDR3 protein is CASQKVGTYEQYF. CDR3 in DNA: TGTGCCAGCCAGAAAGTAGGGACCTACGAGCAGTACTTC.

The CDR3 here is CASSASGTSLYEQYF. The CDR3 nucleotides are TGTGCCAGCAGTGCCTCCGGGACGTCTCTCTACGAGCAGTACTTC. The chain employs TRBV28 and TRBJ2-7, with D possibly being TRBD1 or TRBD2 (5 bases each). The CDR3 sequence is 15 residues long. CDR1 MDHEN and CDR2 SYDVKM come from the germline V gene. V was trimmed by 5 bases and J by 3 bases, leaving 17 bases between them.

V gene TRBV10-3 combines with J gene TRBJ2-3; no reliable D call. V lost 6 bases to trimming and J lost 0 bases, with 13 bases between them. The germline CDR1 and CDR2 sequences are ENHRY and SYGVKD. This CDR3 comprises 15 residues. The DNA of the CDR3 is TGTGCCATCAGCCCCGTGGGTGCTAGCACAGATACGCAGTATTTT. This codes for CAISPVGASTDTQYF.

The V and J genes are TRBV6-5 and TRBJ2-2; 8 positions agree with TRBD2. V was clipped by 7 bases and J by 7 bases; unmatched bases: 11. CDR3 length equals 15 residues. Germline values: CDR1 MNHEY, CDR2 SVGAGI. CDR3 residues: CASKGGGRRGGELFF. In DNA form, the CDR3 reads TGTGCCAGCAAGGGGGGCGGGAGGAGAGGCGGGGAGCTGTTTTTT.

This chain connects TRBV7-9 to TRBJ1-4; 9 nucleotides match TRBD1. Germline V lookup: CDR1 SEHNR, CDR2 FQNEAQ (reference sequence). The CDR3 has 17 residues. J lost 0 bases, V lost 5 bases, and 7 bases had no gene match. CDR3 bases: TGTGCCAGCAGCCAGACAGGGGGGCTAGCAACTAATGAAAAACTGTTTTTT. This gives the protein CASSQTGGLATNEKLFF.

CDR3 bases: TGTGCCAGCAGTGCCACGACGGGGCCAGAATTAAACTATGGCTACACCTTC. Its translation: CASSATTGPELNYGYTF. The V gene is TRBV2, the J gene TRBJ1-2; the D gene is possibly TRBD1 (5 bases). Trimming left V 4 bases short and J 2 bases short, with 20 bases between. Germline CDR1 is SNHLY and CDR2 is FYNNEI. The CDR3 loop spans 17 amino acids.

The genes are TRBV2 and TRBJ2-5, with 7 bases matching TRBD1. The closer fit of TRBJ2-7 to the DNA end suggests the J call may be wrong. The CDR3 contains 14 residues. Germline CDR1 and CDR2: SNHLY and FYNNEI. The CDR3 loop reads CASKDRTVTYEQYF. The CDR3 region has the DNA TGTGCCAGCAAGGACAGGACAGTCACCTACGAGCAGTACTTC.

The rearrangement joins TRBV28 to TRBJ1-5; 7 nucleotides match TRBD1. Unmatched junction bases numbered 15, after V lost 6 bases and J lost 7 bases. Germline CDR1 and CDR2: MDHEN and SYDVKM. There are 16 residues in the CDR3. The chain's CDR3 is CASSPTQGPVSQPQHF. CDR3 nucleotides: TGTGCCAGCAGCCCGACACAGGGGCCGGTCAGCCAGCCCCAGCATTTT.